A single sample gave rise to the 14 T cell receptor beta chains below, sequenced in a study of T cell responses to AZD1222 COVID-19 vaccine. Assay used: immunoSEQ multiplex PCR; TCRdb lists only in-frame clones, some missing. The sample records some 110,000 clones, approximately 90% being singletons. The sequences come from peripheral blood, collected 28 days after the second AZD1222 dose. These receptors originate from an adult who received the AZD1222 COVID-19 vaccine.

The chain couples TRBV29-1 to TRBJ1-2, with a tentative D call TRBD1 (6 bases). CDR3 length: 13 residues. Germline CDR1 and CDR2: SQVTM and ANQGSEA. Trimming removed 4 bases from V and 5 bases from J, with 14 bases in between. Here the CDR3 DNA reads TGCAGCGTTGGGAGACAGGACTCTTATGGCTACACCTTC. The encoded protein is CSVGRQDSYGYTF.

The chain uses TRBV11-2 and TRBJ1-1; D not resolved. The length of the CDR3 is 15 residues. Between the trimmed V and J ends, which lost 0 bases and 3 bases, there was a span of 11 bases. The germline CDR1 and CDR2 sequences are SGHAT and FQNNGV. The CDR3 DNA reads as TGTGCCAGCAGCTTAGATCCGGGAGGCTACACTGAAGCTTTCTTT. This gives the protein CASSLDPGGYTEAFF.

This clone was picked up a small number of times. The gene calls are TRBV11-3 and TRBJ1-5; 8 bases agree with TRBD1. The CDR3 contains 17 residues. V dropped 7 bases and J dropped 1; count of bases not matched to a gene: 12. The V gene's germline CDR1 is SGHNT and CDR2 YENEEA. CDR3 coding DNA: TGTGCCAGCAAACCCTCAGGGGGCAGTTCGAGCAATCAGCCCCAGCATTTT. Translating gives CASKPSGGSSSNQPQHF.

The chain recombines TRBV9 with TRBJ2-7, with 10 bases identical to TRBD2. Germline V gene sequence: CDR1 SGDLS, CDR2 YYNGEE. The CDR3 is 16 amino acids. V shed 0 bases, J shed 3 bases, and the junction held 6 bases outside the gene matches. The CDR3 is CASSVGLAGDGYEQYF. DNA of the CDR3: TGTGCCAGCAGCGTAGGGCTAGCGGGAGATGGCTACGAGCAGTACTTC. Variable domain in full (rest from reference TRBV9 and TRBJ2-7): DSGVTQTPKHLITATGQRVTLRCSPRSGDLSVYWYQQSLDQGLQFLIQYYNGEERAKGNILERFSAQQFPDLHSELNLSSLELGDSALYFCASSVGLAGDGYEQYFGPGTRLTVT.

CDR3 nucleotides: TGTGCCAGCAGCTTAGTGACAGGGGGCCATTTGGGTCCGTACCTGACTTTC. Translated: CASSLVTGGHLGPYLTF. The genes are TRBV11-2 and TRBJ2-6; 10 bases map to TRBD1. CDR1 and CDR2 (germline): SGHAT, FQNNGV. The CDR3 is made up of 17 amino acids. J gave up 15 bases and V 1 base, and 15 bases lay outside the gene matches.

V and J are TRBV7-9 and TRBJ1-2; 7 nucleotides align to TRBD1. Germline loops: CDR1 SEHNR, CDR2 FQNEAQ (reference sequence). Losses at the gene ends were 5 bases for V and 1 base for J; bases not matched to a gene: 7. The CDR3 is 15 amino acids. The CDR3 loop reads CASSIRDSINYGYTF. The DNA for the CDR3 is TGTGCCAGCAGCATAAGGGACAGCATTAACTATGGCTACACCTTC.

The chain uses TRBV20-1 and TRBJ2-1, with D possibly matching TRBD1 (6 bases). The V gene lost 5 bases and the J gene lost 15 bases, with 17 bases spanning the gap. Germline CDR1 and CDR2: DFQATT and SNEGSKA (reference sequence). The CDR3 extends over 11 amino acids. In nucleotides, the CDR3 is TGCAGTGCTCGTTCGACAGGCCCCCTGTTCTTC. This translates into CSARSTGPLFF.

This clone was picked up one time. V gene TRBV6-5 combines with J gene TRBJ2-7, with D maybe TRBD2 (6 bases). CDR3 length: 12 amino acids. V dropped 8 bases and J dropped 3 bases, with 11 bases sitting between them. Germline values: CDR1 MNHEY, CDR2 SVGAGI. CDR3 residues: CASGRERYEQYF. CDR3 nucleotide sequence: TGTGCCAGCGGGCGGGAACGCTACGAGCAGTACTTC.

CDR3 coding DNA: TGTGCCAGCAGCACACAGGGGGCGACGAACACTGAAGCTTTCTTT. Amino acid sequence: CASSTQGATNTEAFF. V and J are TRBV7-2 and TRBJ1-1; 9 bases agree with TRBD1. Germline CDR1 is SGHTA and CDR2 is FQGNSA. V dropped 5 bases and J dropped 1; count of bases not matched to a gene: 5. The CDR3 length is 15 residues.

This sequence joins TRBV18 and TRBJ1-2; no definite D call. CDR1 is KGHSH, CDR2 LQKENI, per germline. Trimming stripped 3 bases from V and 5 bases from J, with 13 bases between. CDR3 size: 14 residues. The CDR3 protein is CASSPKIDGYGYTF. For the CDR3, the DNA is TGTGCCAGCTCACCGAAAATAGACGGGTATGGCTACACCTTC.

V usage is TRBV9 and J usage is TRBJ1-2; the D is unclear. The V end was cut by 3 bases, the J end by 2 bases, with 11 bases between. The CDR3 loop spans 14 amino acids. The germline V gene encodes CDR1 SGDLS and CDR2 YYNGEE. The CDR3 loop is CASSGSLRNYGYTF. The CDR3 DNA is TGTGCCAGCAGCGGAAGCCTCAGAAACTATGGCTACACCTTC.

V and J are TRBV19 and TRBJ2-7; D is unclear. Trimming took 3 bases from V and 0 from J, leaving 3 bases between them. CDR3 length: 12 amino acids. CDR1 and CDR2 (germline): LNHDA, SQIVND (reference sequence). CDR3 residues: CASSMGSYEQYF. The CDR3 DNA reads TGTGCCAGTAGTATGGGCTCCTACGAGCAGTACTTC.

This chain uses TRBV9 with TRBJ2-7; 10 nucleotides match TRBD1. Trimming cost V 4 bases and J 3 bases; bases outside gene matches: 4. The CDR3 extends over 14 amino acids. Looked up from germline, CDR1 is SGDLS and CDR2 is YYNGEE. DNA for the CDR3: TGTGCCAGCAGCCCCCGGACAGGGGGCTACGAGCAGTACTTC. Translated, it gives CASSPRTGGYEQYF.

The chain combines TRBV6-5 with TRBJ2-3, with 12 nucleotides matching TRBD2. This CDR3 is built from 15 residues. In germline, CDR1 is MNHEY, CDR2 SVGAGI. Germline trimming cut 5 bases from V and 4 bases from J; bases unmatched to any gene: 4. CDR3 bases: TGTGCCAGCAGTACCAGGACTAGCGGGGCAGATACGCAGTATTTT. Protein product: CASSTRTSGADTQYF.